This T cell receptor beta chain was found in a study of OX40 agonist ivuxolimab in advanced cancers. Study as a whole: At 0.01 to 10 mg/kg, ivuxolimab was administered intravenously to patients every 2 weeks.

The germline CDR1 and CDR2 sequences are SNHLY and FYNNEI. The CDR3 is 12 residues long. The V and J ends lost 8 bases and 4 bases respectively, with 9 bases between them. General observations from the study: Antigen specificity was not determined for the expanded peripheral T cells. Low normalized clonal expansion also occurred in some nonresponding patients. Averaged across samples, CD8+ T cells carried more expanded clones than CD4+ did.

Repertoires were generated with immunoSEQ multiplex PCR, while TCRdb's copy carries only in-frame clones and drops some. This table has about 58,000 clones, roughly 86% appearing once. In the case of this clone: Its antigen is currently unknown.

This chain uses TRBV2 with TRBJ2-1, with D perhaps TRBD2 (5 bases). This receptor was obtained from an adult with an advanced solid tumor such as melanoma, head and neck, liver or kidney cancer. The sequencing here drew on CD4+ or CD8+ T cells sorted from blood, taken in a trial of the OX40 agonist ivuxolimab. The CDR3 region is CASGAEYNEQFF. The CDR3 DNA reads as TGTGCCAGCGGAGCGGAGTACAATGAGCAGTTCTTC.